These T cell receptor beta chains were read from a single sample in a study of blood T cell repertoires in COVID-19. The data were produced by immunoSEQ multiplex PCR, yet TCRdb's version contains in-frame clones alone and is incomplete. The sample comprises around 91,000 clones, 85% of which are singletons, and 38% rests with the top ten. Sequenced: peripheral blood. The receptor source for this set is a man aged 80 or over with acute or convalescent COVID-19. CDR3s include the opening cysteine and the closing phenylalanine or tryptophan. Fields, in order: V gene, D gene, J gene, clone size, CDR3 DNA, CDR3 protein. The D gene is left open where the match is weak. Rows give clone size only sometimes, using once, few, many, or a class for an expanded clone.

v_gene: TRBV19; d_gene: TRBD1; j_gene: TRBJ1-1; abundance: once; CDR3nt: TGTGCCAGTAGTGGGGACAGGGGCGGGGACACTGAAGCTTTCTTT; CDR3aa: CASSGDRGGDTEAFF
v_gene: TRBV28; d_gene: TRBD2; j_gene: TRBJ2-7; abundance: -; CDR3nt: TGTGCCAGCAGTTACCGCGGGACTAGCGGGAAATCCTACGAGCAGTACTTC; CDR3aa: CASSYRGTSGKSYEQYF
v_gene: TRBV29-1; d_gene: TRBD1; j_gene: TRBJ2-7; abundance: few; CDR3nt: TGCAGCGTGGGGACAGGGCTGGGCCCCGACCACTACGAGCAGTACTTC; CDR3aa: CSVGTGLGPDHYEQYF
v_gene: TRBV7-2; d_gene: -; j_gene: TRBJ2-7; abundance: -; CDR3nt: TGTGCCAGCAGCTTATTTAGGAGAGGGTACGAGCAGTACTTC; CDR3aa: CASSLFRRGYEQYF
v_gene: TRBV5-1; d_gene: -; j_gene: TRBJ1-2; abundance: -; CDR3nt: TGCGCCAGCAGCTTGGAAGGGACACACTATGGCTACACCTTC; CDR3aa: CASSLEGTHYGYTF
v_gene: TRBV18; d_gene: TRBD1; j_gene: TRBJ1-1; abundance: -; CDR3nt: TGTGCCAGCTCCGGGACAGGGACCACTGAAGCTTTCTTT; CDR3aa: CASSGTGTTEAFF
v_gene: TRBV21-1; d_gene: -; j_gene: TRBJ2-3; abundance: -; CDR3nt: TGTGCCAGCAGCAAAGTGAGAGGGAAAGGTTGTCACACAGATACGCAGTATTTT; CDR3aa: CASSKVRGKGCHTDTQYF
v_gene: TRBV19; d_gene: TRBD2; j_gene: TRBJ2-5; abundance: few; CDR3nt: TGTGCCAGTAGTACTAGCGGGAGAGGGGAGACCCAGTACTTC; CDR3aa: CASSTSGRGETQYF
v_gene: TRBV7-2; d_gene: -; j_gene: TRBJ2-7; abundance: -; CDR3nt: TGTGCCAGCAGCTTAGAGTGGGTAGCGACGTCCTACGAGCAGTACTTC; CDR3aa: CASSLEWVATSYEQYF
v_gene: TRBV7-2; d_gene: -; j_gene: TRBJ1-1; abundance: few; CDR3nt: TGTGCCAGCAGCTTAGCTGCGGCGAACACTGAAGCTTTCTTT; CDR3aa: CASSLAAANTEAFF
v_gene: TRBV6-5; d_gene: TRBD1; j_gene: TRBJ2-2; abundance: -; CDR3nt: TGTGCCAGCAGTCCGACAGGGGTGATCACCGGGGAGCTGTTTTTT; CDR3aa: CASSPTGVITGELFF
v_gene: TRBV21-1; d_gene: -; j_gene: TRBJ2-5; abundance: -; CDR3nt: TGTGCCAGCAGCGAAGAGAGGATCCCCCAAGAGACCCAGTACTTC; CDR3aa: CASSEERIPQETQYF
v_gene: TRBV2; d_gene: -; j_gene: TRBJ1-4; abundance: -; CDR3nt: TGTGCCAGCATAACTAGGCAGGACAATGAAAAACTGTTTTTT; CDR3aa: CASITRQDNEKLFF
v_gene: TRBV30; d_gene: -; j_gene: TRBJ2-2; abundance: -; CDR3nt: TGTGCCTGGAGTGCTGGGACTCCCACGAGCACCGCGGAGCTGTTTTTT; CDR3aa: CAWSAGTPTSTAELFF
v_gene: TRBV5-1; d_gene: TRBD1; j_gene: TRBJ1-6; abundance: -; CDR3nt: TGCGCCAGCAGCAAGGGACAGGGAGGTTCACCCCTCCACTTT; CDR3aa: CASSKGQGGSPLHF
v_gene: TRBV11-2; d_gene: -; j_gene: TRBJ1-1; abundance: -; CDR3nt: TGTGCCAGCAGCTTAGTCTCACAGCTCGAAGCTTTCTTT; CDR3aa: CASSLVSQLEAFF
v_gene: TRBV19; d_gene: -; j_gene: TRBJ1-5; abundance: -; CDR3nt: TGTGCCAGTAGCCCGGGGAGAAATAGCAATCAGCCCCAGCATTTT; CDR3aa: CASSPGRNSNQPQHF
v_gene: TRBV28; d_gene: -; j_gene: TRBJ2-7; abundance: -; CDR3nt: TGTGCCAGCAGTTCCCCGACCCAGGTAGTCTACGAGCAGTACTTC; CDR3aa: CASSSPTQVVYEQYF
v_gene: TRBV11-2; d_gene: -; j_gene: TRBJ2-5; abundance: -; CDR3nt: TGTGCCAGCAGCATTAAAGGGGGGGGTCAGACCCAGTACTTC; CDR3aa: CASSIKGGGQTQYF